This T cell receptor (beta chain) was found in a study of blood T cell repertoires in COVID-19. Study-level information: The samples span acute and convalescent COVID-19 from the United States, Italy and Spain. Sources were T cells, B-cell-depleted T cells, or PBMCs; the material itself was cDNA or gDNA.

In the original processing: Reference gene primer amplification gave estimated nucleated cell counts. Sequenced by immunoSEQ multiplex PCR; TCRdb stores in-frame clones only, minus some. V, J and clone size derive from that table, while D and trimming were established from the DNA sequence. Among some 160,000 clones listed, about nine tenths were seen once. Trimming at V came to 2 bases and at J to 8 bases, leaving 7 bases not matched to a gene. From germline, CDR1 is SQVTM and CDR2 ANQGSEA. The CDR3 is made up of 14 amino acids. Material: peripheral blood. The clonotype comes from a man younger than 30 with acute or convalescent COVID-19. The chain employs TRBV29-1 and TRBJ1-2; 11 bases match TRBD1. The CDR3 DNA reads TGCAGCGTTGAATTGCGGGACAGGGGGTACGGCTACACCTTC. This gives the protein CSVELRDRGYGYTF.